This T cell receptor beta chain was observed in a study of response to subunit inactivated influenza vaccine. TCRdb itself ran the RT-PCR reads through MiXCR, one entry per CDR3 protein. The table lists 200,000 to 300,000 distinct CDR3 sequences, approximately 12% of them singletons, with 7.8% in the top ten. Study-level results: T cells newly recruited by each seasonal influenza vaccination are few, the authors suggested.

The CDR3 runs to 13 residues. V lost 1 base to trimming and J lost 2 bases, with 8 bases between them. Germline V gene data show CDR1 as SQVTM and CDR2 as ANQGSEA. This clonotype was seen ten or more times. The antigen is unknown. This TCR was sampled from a man between 45 and 60 years old who received an inactivated influenza vaccine. The gene calls are TRBV29-1 and TRBJ1-1; D remains ambiguous. Source: non-naive T cells sorted from PBMCs, taken 14 to 15 days before vaccination. The CDR3 bases are TGCAGCGTTGAAGTTAACACCAACACTGAAGCTTTCTTT. It specifies CSVEVNTNTEAFF.